Listed here are 10 T cell receptor beta chains from one sample, sequenced in a study of tumor-infiltrating lymphocytes in primary liver carcinoma. Out of unsorted whole blood came the blood RNA, and germline DNA was extracted as well. Production of TCR beta cDNA used roughly 500 ng total RNA together with a constant-region primer. Researchers made the TCR beta libraries by running three nested multiplex PCR rounds with slightly modified ARM-PCR. Running 9 to 11 cycles apiece, the first two PCR rounds relied on TRBV1-TRBV30 forward primers together with a C-beta reverse primer. TCRdb fed the multiplex PCR reads into MiXCR, producing one record per CDR3 protein. Among 150,000 to 200,000 distinct CDR3 sequences, 50% to 75% were seen once, and the ten largest hold around three quarters. The source material was peripheral blood. These receptors originate from a man between 35 and 55 years old with primary liver carcinoma and hepatitis B virus infection.

This clonotype was observed once. V gene TRBV7-9 combines with J gene TRBJ2-7; TRBD1 agrees at 9 bases. Germline values: CDR1 SEHNR, CDR2 FQNEAQ (reference sequence). There are 15 residues in the CDR3. The J segment lost 2 bases and the V segment lost 5 bases, leaving 7 bases of the junction unmatched. As DNA, the CDR3 is TGTGCCAGCAGCCTAGGGGACAGGGAGCCCTACGAGCAGTACTTC. Translation: CASSLGDREPYEQYF.

This clonotype was found a few times. The chain combines TRBV13 with TRBJ2-1, with TRBD1 matching over 8 bases. V lost 1 base, J lost 0 bases, and 11 bases stayed unmatched. Germline V gene data show CDR1 as PRHDT and CDR2 as FYEKMQ (reference sequence). The CDR3 loop spans 19 amino acids. The CDR3 DNA is TGTGCCAGCAGCTTAGATGGAGGGACAGGCCTGAGCTCCTACAATGAGCAGTTCTTC. Protein: CASSLDGGTGLSSYNEQFF.

The rearrangement joins TRBV5-1 to TRBJ2-2; 7 positions match TRBD2. Germline CDR1 SGHRS, CDR2 YFSETQ. The V and J ends lost 0 bases and 5 bases, in that order; junction bases with no gene match: 7. The CDR3 length is 16 residues. CDR3 bases: TGCGCCAGCAGCTTGGTCGGGCTAGCGGAGACCGGGGAGCTGTTTTTT. Its translation is CASSLVGLAETGELFF.

A word on this clonotype: At one boundary the junction diverges from the germline segment, which might be a read error. V and J are TRBV12-3 or TRBV12-4 and TRBJ1-5; 9 bases match TRBD1. The length of the CDR3 is 17 residues. CDR3 in DNA: TGTGCCAGCAGATTAGACCCGGGACAGGGTAGCAATCAGCCCCAGCATTTT. As protein: CASRLDPGQGSNQPQHF.

The genes are TRBV4-2 and TRBJ2-2; D is possibly TRBD1 (5 bases). The V end lost 4 bases, the J end lost 5 bases, and 14 bases lay between the germline ends. The length of the CDR3 is 15 residues. Germline CDR1 and CDR2: LGHNA and YNFKEQ. CDR3 protein: CASSPVGPRTGELFF. The CDR3 coding sequence is TGTGCCAGCAGCCCCGTGGGGCCGCGGACCGGGGAGCTGTTTTTT.

The count of this clonotype is one. Likely a read error: the CDR3 ends without its conserved phenylalanine or tryptophan. This sequence joins TRBV4-1 and TRBJ2-1, with 12 bases that match TRBD2. There are 18 residues in the CDR3. Trimming at V came to 3 bases and at J to 0 bases, leaving 6 bases not matched to a gene. The germline V gene encodes CDR1 MGHRA and CDR2 YSYEKL. The CDR3 DNA follows: TGCGCCAGCAGCCAGATTGGGACTAGCGGGTACTCCTACAATGAGCAGTTCCTC. Its protein is CASSQIGTSGYSYNEQFL.

This chain uses TRBV15 with TRBJ2-1, with TRBD1 matching over 7 bases. V shed 1 base, J shed 8 bases, and the junction held 8 bases outside the gene matches. CDR3 length: 15 amino acids. CDR1 and CDR2 (germline): LNHNV, YYDKDF (reference sequence). CDR3 bases: TGTGCCACCAGCAGAGGCCATCTTCAGGGGGATGAGCAGTTCTTC. It translates to CATSRGHLQGDEQFF.

To note about this clonotype: A junction end diverges from the germline sequence, so it may reflect a read error. The rearrangement links TRBV11-2 to TRBJ2-1; D is unclear. The germline gives CDR1 SGHAT, CDR2 FQNNGV. The CDR3 sequence is 13 residues long. CDR3 sequence: CASSPQGSQMQSF. Written as DNA, the CDR3 is TGTGCCAGCAGCCCGCAAGGGTCCCAGATGCAGTCCTTC.

Comment on this clonotype: A read error may explain this, as a much larger clone is one base away. CDR3 in DNA: TGCAGCGTTCCTTCGAGGGCGGTAGGGCTTACGAATGAGCAGTTCTTC. Encoded protein: CSVPSRAVGLTNEQFF. This chain connects TRBV29-1 to TRBJ2-1, with a tentative D call TRBD2 (5 bases). Germline CDR1 reads SQVTM; CDR2 reads ANQGSEA. Trimming cost V 5 bases and J 7 bases, with 24 bases left between them. CDR3 size: 16 residues.

With regard to this clonotype: With a much larger clone just one base away, this may be a read error. The V gene is TRBV11-2, the J gene TRBJ1-2, with no clear D. CDR1 is SGHAT and CDR2 is FQNNGV in the germline V gene. This CDR3 has 15 residues. Trimming left V 8 bases short and J 8 bases short, with 24 bases between. The CDR3 nucleotides are TGTGCCAGCCTTTTGCCGCTTATCCGGGCGGACGGCTACACCTTC. This gives the protein CASLLPLIRADGYTF.